This T cell receptor (beta chain) derives from a study of cytomegalovirus exposure and HLA in healthy donors. The study's findings and limits: An analysis was carried out at a later point. It showed that HLA-associated TCR beta chains were more clonally expanded than equally common non-associated chains. In a later analysis, productive TCRs from donors in an Asian-associated ancestry cluster reportedly carried fewer N-insertions than the cohort mean. Cytomegalovirus association was listed for 164 TCR beta chains. Productive rates of about 90% or about 30% were seen for most TCR beta V segments in an earlier analysis.

V lost 3 bases and J 7 bases, leaving 13 bases between the germline ends. The length of the CDR3 is 15 residues. The germline CDR1 and CDR2 sequences are SEHNR and FQNEAQ (reference sequence). Note on this clone: As yet, its antigen is unknown.

Vbeta (60) and Jbeta (13) primers were used in the PCR. Sequencing was performed with immunoSEQ multiplex PCR; in TCRdb, only in-frame clones are kept and a portion is missing. In the table there are approximately 140,000 clones, roughly 80% of which are singletons. The receptor comes from a woman between 45 and 65 years old in good health and CMV-seronegative. This rearrangement joins TRBV7-9 to TRBJ1-6; perhaps TRBD1 as D (5 bases). Material: PBMCs. As DNA, the CDR3 is TGTGCCAGCAGCTTGAGACAGTTCCAAAATTCACCCCTCCACTTT. It translates to CASSLRQFQNSPLHF.